The T cell receptor beta chain described here comes from a study of cytomegalovirus exposure and HLA in healthy donors. Concerning this clone itself: The antigen is unknown.

Study outcomes and limitations: Presence/absence comparisons presumed near-even sequencing depth among donors.

Germline V gives CDR1 SGHRS, CDR2 YFSETQ. The CDR3 extends over 16 amino acids. V gave up 2 bases and J gave up 3 bases; unmatched junction bases: 6. The study ran its PCR with 60 Vbeta and 13 Jbeta primers. The protocol was immunoSEQ multiplex PCR, while the TCRdb copy is restricted to in-frame clones and leaves out a portion. The sample has about 160,000 clones; roughly 73% are singletons. This TCR was sampled from a woman aged 25 to 39 in good health and CMV-seronegative. This chain connects TRBV5-1 to TRBJ2-7; 12 bases are shared with TRBD2. Sequencing was done on a sample of PBMCs. The CDR3 is CASSLGPTSGGYEQYF. For the CDR3, the DNA is TGCGCCAGCAGCTTAGGACCGACTAGCGGGGGCTACGAGCAGTACTTC.